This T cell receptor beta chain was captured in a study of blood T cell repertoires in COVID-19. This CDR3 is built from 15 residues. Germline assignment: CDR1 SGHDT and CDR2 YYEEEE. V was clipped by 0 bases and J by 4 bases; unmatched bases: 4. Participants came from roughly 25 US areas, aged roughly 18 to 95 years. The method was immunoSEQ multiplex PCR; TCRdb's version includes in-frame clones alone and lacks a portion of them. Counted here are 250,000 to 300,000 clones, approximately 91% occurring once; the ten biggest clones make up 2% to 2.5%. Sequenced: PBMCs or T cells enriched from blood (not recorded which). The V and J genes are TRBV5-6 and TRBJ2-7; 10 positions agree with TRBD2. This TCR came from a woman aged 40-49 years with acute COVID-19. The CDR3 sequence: CASSLVTSGVYEQYF. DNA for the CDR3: TGTGCCAGCAGCTTGGTAACTAGCGGGGTTTACGAGCAGTACTTC.